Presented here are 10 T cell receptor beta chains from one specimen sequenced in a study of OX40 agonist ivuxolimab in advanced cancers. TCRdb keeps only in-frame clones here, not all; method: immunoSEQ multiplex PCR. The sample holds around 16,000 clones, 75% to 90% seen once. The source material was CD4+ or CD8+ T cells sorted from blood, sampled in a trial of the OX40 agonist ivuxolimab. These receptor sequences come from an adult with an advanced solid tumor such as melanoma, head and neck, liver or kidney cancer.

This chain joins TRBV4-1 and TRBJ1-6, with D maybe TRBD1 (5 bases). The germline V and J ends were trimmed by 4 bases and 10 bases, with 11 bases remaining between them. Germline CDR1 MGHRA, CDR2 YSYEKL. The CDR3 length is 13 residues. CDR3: CASSPPGNSPLHF. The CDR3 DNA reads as TGCGCCAGCAGCCCCCCAGGGAACTCACCCCTCCACTTT.

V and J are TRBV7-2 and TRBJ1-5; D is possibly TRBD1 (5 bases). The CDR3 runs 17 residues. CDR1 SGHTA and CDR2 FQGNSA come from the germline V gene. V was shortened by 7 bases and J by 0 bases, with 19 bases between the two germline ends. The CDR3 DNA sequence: TGTGCCAGCATCCCTCGGGGCGGACTTTATAGCAATCAGCCCCAGCATTTT. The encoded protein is CASIPRGGLYSNQPQHF.

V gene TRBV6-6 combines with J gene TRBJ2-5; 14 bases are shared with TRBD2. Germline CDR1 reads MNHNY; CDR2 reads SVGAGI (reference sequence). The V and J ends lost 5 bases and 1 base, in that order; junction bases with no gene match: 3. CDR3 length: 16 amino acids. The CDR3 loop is CASSRGTSGSQETQYF. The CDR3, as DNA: TGTGCCAGCAGTCGAGGGACTAGCGGGAGCCAAGAGACCCAGTACTTC.

The CDR3, as DNA: TGCGCCAGCAGCCAAGGGACTGAGGACATTCAGTACTTC. Its translation is CASSQGTEDIQYF. The chain carries TRBV4-1 and TRBJ2-4; D perhaps matches TRBD2 (5 bases). Trimming left V 1 base short and J 8 bases short, with 9 bases between. CDR3 length equals 13 residues. Germline assignment: CDR1 MGHRA and CDR2 YSYEKL.

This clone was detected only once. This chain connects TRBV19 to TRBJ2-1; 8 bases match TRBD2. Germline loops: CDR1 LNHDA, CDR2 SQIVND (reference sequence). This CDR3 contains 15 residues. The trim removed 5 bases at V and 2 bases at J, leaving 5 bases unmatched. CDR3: CASSPIAGTYNEQFF. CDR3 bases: TGTGCCAGTAGTCCAATAGCGGGGACCTACAATGAGCAGTTCTTC.

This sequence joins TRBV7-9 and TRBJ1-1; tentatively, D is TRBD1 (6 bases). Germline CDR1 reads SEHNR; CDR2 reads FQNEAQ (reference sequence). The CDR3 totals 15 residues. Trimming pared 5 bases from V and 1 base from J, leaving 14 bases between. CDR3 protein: CASSKGEGGNTEAFF. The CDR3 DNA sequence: TGTGCCAGCAGCAAGGGCGAGGGGGGGAACACTGAAGCTTTCTTT. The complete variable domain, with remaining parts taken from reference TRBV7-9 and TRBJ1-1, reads DTGVSQNPRHKITKRGQNVTFRCDPISEHNRLYWYRQTLGQGPEFLTYFQNEAQLEKSRLLSDRFSAERPKGSFSTLEIQRTEQGDSAMYLCASSKGEGGNTEAFFGQGTRLTVV.

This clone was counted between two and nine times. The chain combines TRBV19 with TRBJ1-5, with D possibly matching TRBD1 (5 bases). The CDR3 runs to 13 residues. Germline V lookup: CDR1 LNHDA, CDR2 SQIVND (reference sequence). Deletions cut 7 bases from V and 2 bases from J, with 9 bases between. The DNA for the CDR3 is TGTGCCAGTATGGAACAGGGCAATCAGCCCCAGCATTTT. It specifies CASMEQGNQPQHF.

The CDR3 coding sequence is TGTGCCAGCAGACAGGCGGGGCGGACCGAGATAACCGGGGAGCTGTTTTTT. Amino acids: CASRQAGRTEITGELFF. This chain uses TRBV2 with TRBJ2-2; a weak D match, TRBD2 (6 bases). This CDR3 has 17 amino acids. CDR1 and CDR2 from the germline V gene are SNHLY and FYNNEI. Trimming left V 6 bases short and J 5 bases short, with 22 bases between.

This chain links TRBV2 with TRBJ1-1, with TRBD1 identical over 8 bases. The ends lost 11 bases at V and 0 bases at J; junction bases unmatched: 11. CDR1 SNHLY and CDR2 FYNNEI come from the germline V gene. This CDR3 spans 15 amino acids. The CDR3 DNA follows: TGTGCCGAATCCGGGACAGGACATATGAACACTGAAGCTTTCTTT. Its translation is CAESGTGHMNTEAFF. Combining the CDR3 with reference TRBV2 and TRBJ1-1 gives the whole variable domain EPEVTQTPSHQVTQMGQEVILRCVPISNHLYFYWYRQILGQKVEFLVSFYNNEISEKSEIFDDQFSVERPDGSNFTLKIRSTKLEDSAMYFCAESGTGHMNTEAFFGQGTRLTVV.

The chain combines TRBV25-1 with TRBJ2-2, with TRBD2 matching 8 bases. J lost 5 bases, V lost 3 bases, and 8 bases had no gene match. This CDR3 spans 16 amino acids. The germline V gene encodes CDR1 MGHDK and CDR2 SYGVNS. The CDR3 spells CASSESQREWTGELFF. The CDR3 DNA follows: TGTGCCAGCAGTGAGTCCCAGCGGGAGTGGACCGGGGAGCTGTTTTTT.